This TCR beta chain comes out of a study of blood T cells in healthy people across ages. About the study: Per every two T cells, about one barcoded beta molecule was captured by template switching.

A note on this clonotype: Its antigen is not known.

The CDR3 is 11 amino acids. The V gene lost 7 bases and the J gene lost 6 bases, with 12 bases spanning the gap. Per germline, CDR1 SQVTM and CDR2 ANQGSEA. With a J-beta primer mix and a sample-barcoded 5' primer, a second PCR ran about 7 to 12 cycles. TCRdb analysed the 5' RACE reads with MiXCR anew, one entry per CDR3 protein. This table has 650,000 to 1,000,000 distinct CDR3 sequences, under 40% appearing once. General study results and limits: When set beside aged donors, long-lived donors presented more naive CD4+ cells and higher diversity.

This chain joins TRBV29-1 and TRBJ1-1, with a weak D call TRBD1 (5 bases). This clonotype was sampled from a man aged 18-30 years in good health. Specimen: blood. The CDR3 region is CSGGDRSEAFF. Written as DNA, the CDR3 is TGCAGCGGGGGGGATCGTTCTGAAGCTTTCTTT.